A selection of T cell receptor beta chains follows, all from one sample in a study of blood T cell repertoires in COVID-19. Using immunoSEQ multiplex PCR, the repertoire was profiled, and TCRdb retains in-frame clones only, with some absent. The repertoire holds some 300,000 clones, with 88% as singletons. The sequenced sample consisted of PBMCs or T cells enriched from blood (not recorded which). The receptors shown here come from a woman in her sixties or seventies in a cohort exposed to, infected with or recovered from COVID-19 (not recorded which). Both conserved end residues are part of each CDR3. Each record gives: V gene, CDR3 protein.

V gene: TRBV7-3; CDR3 protein: CASSNGTSYTGELFF
V gene: TRBV4-3; CDR3 protein: CASSQDSQRDTDTQYF
V gene: TRBV5-1; CDR3 protein: CASSLGLVKAPDTQYF
V gene: TRBV5-4; CDR3 protein: CASSPLAGNSGANVLTF
V gene: TRBV28; CDR3 protein: CASSLLGSMRGYTF
V gene: TRBV6-5; CDR3 protein: CASNPEGYRAGGYTF
V gene: TRBV28; CDR3 protein: CASSLEGARYGYTF
V gene: TRBV28; CDR3 protein: CASSLDTRGLQFF
V gene: TRBV7-9; CDR3 protein: CASSRDRSSGNTIYF
V gene: TRBV28; CDR3 protein: CASSLGRTIRGEQYF
V gene: TRBV18; CDR3 protein: CASSPRATSGIYNEQFF
V gene: TRBV9; CDR3 protein: CASSVGLADSYEQYF
V gene: TRBV28; CDR3 protein: CASSVQGARGYTF
V gene: TRBV28; CDR3 protein: CASRGGQVTGELFF
V gene: TRBV28; CDR3 protein: CASSPVGPGTGQFF
V gene: TRBV2; CDR3 protein: CASSDLGGGDQPQHF
V gene: TRBV7-2; CDR3 protein: CASSLFNGGNTGELFF
V gene: TRBV28; CDR3 protein: CASRGGRVGYTF
V gene: TRBV7-3; CDR3 protein: CASSLTGSGRARGNEQFF
V gene: TRBV10-1; CDR3 protein: CASSEVSPNTGELFF
V gene: TRBV7-9; CDR3 protein: CASLLRTGSPLHF
V gene: TRBV5-1; CDR3 protein: CASSSGTGDLAAPLGYTF
V gene: TRBV19; CDR3 protein: CASSPEGVGGETQYF
V gene: TRBV2; CDR3 protein: CASRDGQGSLIWYF
V gene: TRBV4-2; CDR3 protein: CASSQPTKMDEQFF
V gene: TRBV4-3; CDR3 protein: CASSRSSTGLAGAQETQYF
V gene: TRBV2; CDR3 protein: CASSATGGAFF
V gene: TRBV3-1/TRBV3-2; CDR3 protein: CASSQDLAGVTTDTQYF
V gene: TRBV7-9; CDR3 protein: CASSLDLQGAHGYTF
V gene: TRBV5-5; CDR3 protein: CASSLRQGAGANVLTF
V gene: TRBV10-3; CDR3 protein: CAIRETGDRTEAFF
V gene: TRBV2; CDR3 protein: CATKERQGASNQPQHF
V gene: TRBV6-6; CDR3 protein: CASSSRTGNNQPQHF
V gene: TRBV19; CDR3 protein: CASSIAGDSYEQYF
V gene: TRBV20-1; CDR3 protein: CSASGQGITEAFF
V gene: TRBV6-6; CDR3 protein: CASSYSYRANYGYTF
V gene: TRBV29-1; CDR3 protein: CSVGGDRVNEQFF
V gene: TRBV7-2; CDR3 protein: CASSRDSGRDNEQFF
V gene: TRBV5-1; CDR3 protein: CASSSGASGTTYEQYF
V gene: TRBV24-1; CDR3 protein: CATSTGQGGSRETQYF
V gene: TRBV29-1; CDR3 protein: CSVMGTGETDTQYF
V gene: TRBV4-3; CDR3 protein: CASSQDLTGSQPQHF
V gene: TRBV4-1; CDR3 protein: CASSQVGQGIGGYTF
V gene: TRBV27; CDR3 protein: CASSPTGGYEQYF
V gene: TRBV28; CDR3 protein: CASRASGSEETQYF
V gene: TRBV27; CDR3 protein: CASSLGTLHTGELFF
V gene: TRBV2; CDR3 protein: CASRPRLVGTYEQYF
V gene: TRBV28; CDR3 protein: CASSSVNYGYTF
V gene: TRBV5-6; CDR3 protein: CASSSDSSRAFF
V gene: TRBV7-8; CDR3 protein: CASSLHPTIQETQYF